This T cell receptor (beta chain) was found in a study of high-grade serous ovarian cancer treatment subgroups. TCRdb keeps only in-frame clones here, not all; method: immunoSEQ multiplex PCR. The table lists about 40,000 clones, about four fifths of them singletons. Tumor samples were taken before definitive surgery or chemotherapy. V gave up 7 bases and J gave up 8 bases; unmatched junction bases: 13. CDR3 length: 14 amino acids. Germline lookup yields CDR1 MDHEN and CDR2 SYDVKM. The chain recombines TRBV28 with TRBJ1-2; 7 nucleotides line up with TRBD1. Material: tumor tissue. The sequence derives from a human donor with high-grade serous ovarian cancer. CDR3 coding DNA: TGTGCCAGCACCCCCGGACAGGCCTCCTGGGGCTACACCTTC. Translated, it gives CASTPGQASWGYTF.